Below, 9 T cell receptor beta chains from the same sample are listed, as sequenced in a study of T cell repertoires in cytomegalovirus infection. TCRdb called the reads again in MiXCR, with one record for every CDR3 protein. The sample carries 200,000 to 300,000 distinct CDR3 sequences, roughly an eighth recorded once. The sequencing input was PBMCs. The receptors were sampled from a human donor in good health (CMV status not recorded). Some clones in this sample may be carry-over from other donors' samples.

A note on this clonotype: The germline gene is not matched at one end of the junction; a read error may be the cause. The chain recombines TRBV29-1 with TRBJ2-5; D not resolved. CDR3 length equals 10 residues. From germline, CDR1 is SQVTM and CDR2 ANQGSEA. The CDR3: CGVELGPQYF. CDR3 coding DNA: TGCGGCGTTGAATTAGGGCCCCAGTACTTC.

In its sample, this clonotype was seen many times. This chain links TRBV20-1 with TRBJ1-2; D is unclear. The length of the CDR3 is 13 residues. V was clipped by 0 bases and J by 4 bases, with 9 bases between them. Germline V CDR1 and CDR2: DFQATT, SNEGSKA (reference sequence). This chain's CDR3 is CSARDGRPYGYTF. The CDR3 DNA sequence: TGCAGTGCTAGAGATGGCCGGCCCTATGGCTACACCTTC.

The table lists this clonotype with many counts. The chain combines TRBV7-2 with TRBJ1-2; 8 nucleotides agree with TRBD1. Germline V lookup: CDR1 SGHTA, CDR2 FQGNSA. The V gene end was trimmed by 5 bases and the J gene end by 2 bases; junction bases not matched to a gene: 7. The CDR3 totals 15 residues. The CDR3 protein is CASSLRTGINYGYTF. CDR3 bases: TGTGCCAGCAGCCTACGGACAGGGATAAACTATGGCTACACCTTC.

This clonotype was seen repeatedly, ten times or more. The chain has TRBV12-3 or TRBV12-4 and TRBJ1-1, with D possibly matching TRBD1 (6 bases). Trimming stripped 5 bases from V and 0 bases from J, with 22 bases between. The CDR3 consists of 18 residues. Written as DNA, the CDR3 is TGTGCCAGCAGTCCCCTAGCGACAGGAGCACTCATGAACACTGAAGCTTTCTTT. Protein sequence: CASSPLATGALMNTEAFF.

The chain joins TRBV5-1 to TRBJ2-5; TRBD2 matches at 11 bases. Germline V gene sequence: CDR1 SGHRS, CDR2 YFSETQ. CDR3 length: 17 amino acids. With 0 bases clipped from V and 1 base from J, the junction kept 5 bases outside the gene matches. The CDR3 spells CASSLGRTSGGQETQYF. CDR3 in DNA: TGCGCCAGCAGCTTGGGCCGAACTAGCGGGGGCCAAGAGACCCAGTACTTC.

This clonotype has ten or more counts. Here the CDR3 reads CASSLVPPQEYTDTQYF. The CDR3 DNA reads TGTGCCAGCAGCTTAGTACCCCCCCAGGAATACACAGATACGCAGTATTTT. V gene TRBV7-6 combines with J gene TRBJ2-3; D call uncertain. Deletions cut 1 base from V and 2 bases from J, with 16 bases between. The CDR3 runs 17 residues. Per germline, CDR1 SGHVS and CDR2 FNYEAQ.

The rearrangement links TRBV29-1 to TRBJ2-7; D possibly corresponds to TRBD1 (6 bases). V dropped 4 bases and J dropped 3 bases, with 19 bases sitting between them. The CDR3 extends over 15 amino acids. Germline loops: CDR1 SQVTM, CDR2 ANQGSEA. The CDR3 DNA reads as TGCAGCGTTGCGGCAGGGGATTTTAGGGGCTACGAGCAGTACTTC. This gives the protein CSVAAGDFRGYEQYF.

In DNA, the CDR3 is TGCGCCAGCACAAGGACGACAGGGTACAATGAGCAGTTCTTC. Its translation: CASTRTTGYNEQFF. This rearrangement joins TRBV4-1 to TRBJ2-1, with 7 bases identical to TRBD1. The CDR3 sequence is 14 residues long. V shed 7 bases, J shed 4 bases, and the junction held 7 bases outside the gene matches. Germline lookup yields CDR1 MGHRA and CDR2 YSYEKL.

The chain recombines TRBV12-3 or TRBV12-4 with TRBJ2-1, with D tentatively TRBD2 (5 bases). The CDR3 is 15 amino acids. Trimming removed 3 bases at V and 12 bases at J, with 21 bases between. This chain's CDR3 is CASSFNDGAGLGQFF. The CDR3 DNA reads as TGTGCCAGCAGTTTTAACGACGGAGCCGGACTTGGGCAGTTCTTC.